Listed below are T cell receptor beta chains from one sample, sequenced in a study of post-analysis software for immune sequencing data. TCRdb redid the calling of the PCR reads with MiXCR, one entry per CDR3 protein. The sample includes around 770,000 distinct CDR3 sequences, around 42% seen only once; the top ten take roughly 5%. What was sequenced was blood. These receptor sequences come from a girl aged 5 to 17 with multiple sclerosis. The conserved cysteine and the conserved F or W are not part of the CDR3 here.

TRBV12-3/TRBV12-4 | ASGIGIEAF
TRBV9 | ASSVGSTPAYEQY
TRBV21-1 | ASSKSKTQY
TRBV20-1 | SASGTVAKNIQY
TRBV20-1 | SARTREDYNEQF
TRBV27 | ASSPGQRAFGHT
TRBV6-6 | ASRVLSSGANVLT
TRBV9 | ASSPSSKGQPYEQY
TRBV29-1 | SVRRGRDEQY
TRBV12-5 | ASGLFRGEDGYT